These 5 T cell receptor beta chains share one sample of origin, sequenced in a study of blood T cell repertoires in COVID-19. Libraries were prepared by immunoSEQ multiplex PCR; TCRdb keeps only in-frame clonotypes and omits some of them. The table lists about 290,000 clones, about 82% of them singletons. What was sequenced was peripheral blood. Every receptor here comes from a woman aged 45 to 65 with active or convalescent COVID-19.

V gene TRBV3-1 (or the pseudogene TRBV3-2) combines with J gene TRBJ2-6; D call uncertain. Trimming took off 3 bases at V and 0 bases at J, with 15 bases between the two ends. Germline assignment: CDR1 LGHDT and CDR2 YNNKEL (reference sequence). The CDR3 runs 18 residues. The DNA of the CDR3 is TGTGCCAGCAGCCAGCCCCATCTGGCGGACTCTGGGGCCAACGTCCTGACTTTC. Encoded protein: CASSQPHLADSGANVLTF.

The gene calls are TRBV10-3 and TRBJ2-7; TRBD1 agrees at 7 bases. Germline V gives CDR1 ENHRY, CDR2 SYGVKD. There are 14 residues in the CDR3. With V trimmed by 6 bases and J by 6 bases, 11 bases remained unmatched. CDR3 protein: CAIRVDRVWGEQYF. The CDR3 coding sequence is TGTGCCATCAGGGTAGACAGGGTATGGGGCGAGCAGTACTTC.

The V and J genes are TRBV6-2 or TRBV6-3 and TRBJ1-1; 7 nucleotides align to TRBD1. CDR3 length: 13 residues. V shed 4 bases and J 1 base; nucleotides not matched to a gene: 0. The germline gives CDR1 MNHEY, CDR2 SVGEGT. The CDR3 DNA reads as TGTGCCAGCAGTTGGACAGGGAACACTGAAGCTTTCTTT. It codes for CASSWTGNTEAFF.

The chain couples TRBV29-1 to TRBJ2-5; D perhaps matches TRBD2 (5 bases). CDR1 and CDR2 (germline): SQVTM, ANQGSEA. Trimming stripped 4 bases from V and 5 bases from J, with 17 bases between. CDR3 length equals 14 residues. CDR3 nucleotide sequence: TGCAGCGTTGCTCTTGGAGGATTTGGGGAGACCCAGTACTTC. Amino acid sequence: CSVALGGFGETQYF. Filled out from reference TRBV29-1 and TRBJ2-5, the complete variable domain reads SAVISQKPSRDICQRGTSLTIQCQVDSQVTMMFWYRQQPGQSLTLIATANQGSEATYESGFVIDKFPISRPNLTFSTLTVSNMSPEDSSIYLCSVALGGFGETQYFGPGTRLLVL.

The V call is TRBV6-5, the J call TRBJ1-2; D might be TRBD1 (6 bases). The germline V and J ends were trimmed by 7 bases and 5 bases, with 17 bases remaining between them. CDR3 length: 14 amino acids. Germline V CDR1 and CDR2: MNHEY, SVGAGI. CDR3 residues: CASTQGQFFYGYTF. The CDR3 DNA reads as TGTGCCAGCACCCAGGGGCAGTTTTTTTATGGCTACACCTTC.